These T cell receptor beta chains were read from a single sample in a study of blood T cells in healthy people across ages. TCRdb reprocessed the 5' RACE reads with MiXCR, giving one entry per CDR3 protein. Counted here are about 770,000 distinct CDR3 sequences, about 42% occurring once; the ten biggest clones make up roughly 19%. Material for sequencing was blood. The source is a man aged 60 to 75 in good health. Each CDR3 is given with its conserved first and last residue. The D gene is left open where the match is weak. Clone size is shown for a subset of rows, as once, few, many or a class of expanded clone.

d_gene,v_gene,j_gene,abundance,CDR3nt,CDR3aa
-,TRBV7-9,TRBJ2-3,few,TGTGCCAGCAGCTTAATGGCCCAGGATACGCAGTATTTT,CASSLMAQDTQYF
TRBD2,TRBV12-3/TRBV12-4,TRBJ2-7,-,TGTGCCAGCACGGGACTAGCGGGGATCTACAATGAGCAGTACTTC,CASTGLAGIYNEQYF
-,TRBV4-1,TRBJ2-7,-,TGCGCCAGCAGCGCCCGGAGGGGCACTTCCTACGAGCAGTACTTC,CASSARRGTSYEQYF
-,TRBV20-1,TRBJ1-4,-,TGCAGTGCTAGAGATTTGACGAATGAAAAACTGTTTTTT,CSARDLTNEKLFF
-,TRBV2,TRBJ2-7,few,TGTGCCAGCAGTGAAGCCCACCAATACGAGCAGTACTTC,CASSEAHQYEQYF
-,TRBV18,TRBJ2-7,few,TGTGCCAGCTCGTCAGGGTCAGGGGAGCAGTACTTC,CASSSGSGEQYF
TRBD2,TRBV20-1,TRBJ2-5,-,TGCAGTGCTAGTCCAGCTAGCGGGGCTGAGACCCAGTACTTC,CSASPASGAETQYF
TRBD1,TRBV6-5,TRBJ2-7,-,TGTGCCAGCAGTCGACGACAGGGAATTTACGAGCAGTACTTC,CASSRRQGIYEQYF
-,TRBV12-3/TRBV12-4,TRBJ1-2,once,TGTGCCAGCAGTGGCCCCAACAGGGTTGGGGGCTACACCTTC,CASSGPNRVGGYTF
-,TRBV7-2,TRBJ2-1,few,TGTGCCAGCAGCTTAGTTGGCGGGGCTCAAGAGCAGTTCTTC,CASSLVGGAQEQFF
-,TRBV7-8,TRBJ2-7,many,TGTGCCAGCAGCCAGGGGACCACCTACGAGCAGTACTTC,CASSQGTTYEQYF
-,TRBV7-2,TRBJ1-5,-,TGTGCCAGCAGCTTAGCTTGGTCGGGACGAGGACAGCCCCAGCATTTT,CASSLAWSGRGQPQHF
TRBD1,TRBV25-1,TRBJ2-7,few,TGTGCCAGCAGTGATTCCGGGACAGCTTCCTACGAGCAGTACTTC,CASSDSGTASYEQYF
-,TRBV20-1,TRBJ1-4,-,TGCAGTGCCAAAGATGGTCGTGAAAAACTGTTTTTT,CSAKDGREKLFF
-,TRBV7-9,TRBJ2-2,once,TGTGCCAGCAGCGCCCGAAAACAGCAGGAGGAGCTGTTTTTT,CASSARKQQEELFF
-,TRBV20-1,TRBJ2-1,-,TGCAGTGCCCCCGGGACGGTCTACAATGAGCAGTTCTTC,CSAPGTVYNEQFF
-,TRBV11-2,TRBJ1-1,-,TGTGCCAGCAGCAAAGAACGGAGGAACACTGAAGCTTTCTTT,CASSKERRNTEAFF
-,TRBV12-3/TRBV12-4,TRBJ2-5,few,TGTGCCAGCACCCCGTTAATTTCGGGGAATGAGCAGTACTTC,CASTPLISGNEQYF
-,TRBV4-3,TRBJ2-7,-,TGCGCCAGCAGCCGAGCACAGGGCAGCTTGGTATACGGGCAGTACTTC,CASSRAQGSLVYGQYF
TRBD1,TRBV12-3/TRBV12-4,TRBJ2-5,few,TGTGCCAGCAGCCCCCACAGGGGTTGGGAGACCCAGTACTTC,CASSPHRGWETQYF
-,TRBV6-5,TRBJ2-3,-,TGTGCCAGCAGTTACTCCGGTGGGGCTGGAGATACGCAGTATTTT,CASSYSGGAGDTQYF
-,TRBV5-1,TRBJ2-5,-,TGCGCCAGCGGCTTGGCTTCAGGGCAGGGGCGCTTCCAAGAGACCCAGTACTTC,CASGLASGQGRFQETQYF
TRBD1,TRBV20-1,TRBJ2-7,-,TGCAGTGCTAGAGACCGGGACAGATACTACGAGCAGTACTTC,CSARDRDRYYEQYF
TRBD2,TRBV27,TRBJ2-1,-,TGTGCCAGCAGTCCCAGACTAGCTAGTAGGGATGAGCAGTTCTTC,CASSPRLASRDEQFF
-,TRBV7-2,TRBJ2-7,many,TGTGCCAGCAGCCCCTTCGGCGGTGGCTCCTACGAGCAGTACTTC,CASSPFGGGSYEQYF
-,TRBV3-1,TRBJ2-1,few,TGTGCCAGCAGCCAAGATTGGAGGGATGAGCAGTTCTTC,CASSQDWRDEQFF
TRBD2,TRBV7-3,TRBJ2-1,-,TGTGCCAGCAGCCCTAAAAGCGGGAGGGTCTACAATGAGCAGTTCTTC,CASSPKSGRVYNEQFF
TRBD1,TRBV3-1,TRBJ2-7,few,TGTGCCAGCAGCCAAGCGTCACACGGGACAGGGTTCTACGAGCAGTACTTC,CASSQASHGTGFYEQYF
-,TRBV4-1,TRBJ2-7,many,TGCGCCAGCAGCCAAGACTTAGTTACCACCTCCTACGAGCAGTACTTC,CASSQDLVTTSYEQYF
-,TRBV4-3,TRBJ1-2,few,TGCGCCAGCAGCCAAGGGGGGGATCAGAGTGGCTACACCTTC,CASSQGGDQSGYTF
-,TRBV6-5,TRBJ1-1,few,TGTGCCAGCAGTACCTCGGACACCATTCGTTTAGGAGCTTTCTTT,CASSTSDTIRLGAFF
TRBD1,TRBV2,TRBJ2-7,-,TGTGCCAGCAGTTTCATTCCGGGACAGGGGTCCTACGAGCAGTACTTC,CASSFIPGQGSYEQYF
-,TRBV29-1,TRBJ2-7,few,TGCAGCGTTCACGACAAGACCACCTACGAGCAGTACTTC,CSVHDKTTYEQYF
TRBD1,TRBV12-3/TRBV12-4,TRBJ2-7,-,TGTGCCAGCAGACCTGCCCGGGACAGGGGATCGGCTCCCTACGAGCAGTACTTC,CASRPARDRGSAPYEQYF
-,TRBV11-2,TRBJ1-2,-,TGTGCCAGCAGCTTAGATCAGGGCGGTTGGTATGGCTACACCTTC,CASSLDQGGWYGYTF
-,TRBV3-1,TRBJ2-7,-,TGTGCCAGCAGCCAAGGTCGTGTCTTTGAGCAGTACTTC,CASSQGRVFEQYF
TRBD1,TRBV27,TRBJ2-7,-,TGTGCCAGCAGCAGACAGGGGACAGGGGCCTACGAGCAGTACTTC,CASSRQGTGAYEQYF
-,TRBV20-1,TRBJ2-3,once,TGCAGTGCTAGAGAACCAGCAATAGATACGCAGTATTTT,CSAREPAIDTQYF
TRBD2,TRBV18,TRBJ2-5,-,TGTGCCAGCTCACCTTACATGGCTAGCGGGCAAGAGACCCAGTACTTC,CASSPYMASGQETQYF
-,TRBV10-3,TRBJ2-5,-,TGTGCCATCAGTGGCCAGCCGGGGGAAGAGACCCAGTACTTC,CAISGQPGEETQYF
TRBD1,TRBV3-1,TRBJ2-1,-,TGTGCCAGCAGCCAACGGACAGGGATCTACAATGAGCAGTTCTTC,CASSQRTGIYNEQFF
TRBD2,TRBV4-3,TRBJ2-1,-,TGCGCCAGCAGCCCTAGCGGGGGGGCGGTTGAGCAGTTCTTC,CASSPSGGAVEQFF
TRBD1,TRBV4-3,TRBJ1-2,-,TGCGCCAGTAGCCAAGATGGGGACAGACAAAACTATGGCTACACCTTC,CASSQDGDRQNYGYTF
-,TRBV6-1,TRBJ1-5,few,TGTGCCAGCAGGTGGGAGGGAGCGGACAATCAGCCCCAGCATTTT,CASRWEGADNQPQHF
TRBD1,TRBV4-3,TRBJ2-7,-,TGCGCCAGCAGCCCCGGACAGGGGGCTTACGGGCAGTACTTC,CASSPGQGAYGQYF
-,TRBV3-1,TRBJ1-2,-,TGTGCCAGCAGTCCCGGGCCAACACACAGTCAAGCTAATTATGGCTACACCTTC,CASSPGPTHSQANYGYTF
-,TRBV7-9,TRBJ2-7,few,TGTGCCAGCAGCTTAGGGCGGGCAGGGGCCTACGAGCAGTACTTC,CASSLGRAGAYEQYF
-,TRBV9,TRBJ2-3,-,TGTGCCAGCAGCGTATCGGGGGGCTTGTCAGATACGCAGTATTTT,CASSVSGGLSDTQYF
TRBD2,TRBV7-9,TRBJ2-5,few,TGTGCCAGCAGCTTACTGACTAGCGGGGGACCCGGGACCCAGTACTTC,CASSLLTSGGPGTQYF
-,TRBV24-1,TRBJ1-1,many,TGTGCCACCAGTGACTCGTCCGGGGCCGGAACTGAAGCTTTCTTT,CATSDSSGAGTEAFF
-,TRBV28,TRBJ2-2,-,TGTGCCAGCACCAAGCATTCGATGAACACCGGGGAGCTGTTTTTT,CASTKHSMNTGELFF
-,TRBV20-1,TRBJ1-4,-,TGCAGTGCAGAAGACAGAAATGAAAAACTGTTTTTT,CSAEDRNEKLFF
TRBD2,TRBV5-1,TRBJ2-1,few,TGCGCCAGCAGCCCTCCTCGCGGGGGGGAAGGCAATGAGCAGTTCTTC,CASSPPRGGEGNEQFF
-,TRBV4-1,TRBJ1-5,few,TGCGCCAGCAGCCCCAGACAAGGGCTTAATAGCAATCAGCCCCAGCATTTT,CASSPRQGLNSNQPQHF
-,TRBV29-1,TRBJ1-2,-,TGCAGCGGCCGGGGGGCGCGTGGCTACACCTTC,CSGRGARGYTF
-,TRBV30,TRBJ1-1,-,TGTGCCTTAGGGCGGCAGAACACTGAAGCTTTCTTT,CALGRQNTEAFF
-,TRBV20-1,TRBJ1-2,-,TGCAGTGCTGATCGGGCTACTCACTTTTATGGCTACACCTTC,CSADRATHFYGYTF